The rows below give T cell receptor beta chains drawn from one sample of a study of CD8 T cells in ankylosing spondylitis. TCRdb recomputed calls from the 5' RACE reads with MiXCR, one row per CDR3 protein. The top ten hold 7.8% of the sample, which has 250,000 to 300,000 distinct CDR3 sequences, 15% to 20% seen once. The specimen sequenced was blood, either unsorted or a sorted T cell fraction (not recorded which). The receptors stem from a male donor with ankylosing spondylitis or in good health (not recorded which). CDR3s include the opening cysteine and the closing phenylalanine or tryptophan. The order of the fields is J gene, V gene, D gene, clone size, CDR3 protein, CDR3 DNA. D genes are given only for firm matches. Size tells how often a clone was seen (once, few, many) or the class of an expanded clone, and some rows leave it out.

TRBJ2-3	TRBV10-3	TRBD2	-	CAISIAGASTDTQYF	TGTGCCATCAGTATAGCGGGGGCTAGCACAGATACGCAGTATTTT
TRBJ2-1	TRBV7-2	TRBD1	few	CASSSGGLLNSEQFF	TGTGCCAGCAGCTCAGGGGGCCTACTGAATTCTGAGCAGTTCTTC
TRBJ1-2	TRBV12-3/TRBV12-4	-	-	CASTPYSGNYGYTF	TGTGCCAGCACCCCTTACTCGGGTAACTATGGCTACACCTTC
TRBJ2-5	TRBV9	TRBD2	many	CASSVGLAGVRETQYF	TGTGCCAGCAGCGTAGGACTAGCGGGGGTTCGGGAGACCCAGTACTTC
TRBJ2-2	TRBV2	TRBD2	-	CASRLLGTSGSTGELFF	TGTGCCAGCAGGCTCCTCGGGACTAGCGGGAGCACCGGGGAGCTGTTTTTT
TRBJ1-1	TRBV5-1	-	few	CASSLAVGVWFEAFF	TGCGCCAGCAGCTTGGCGGTAGGGGTTTGGTTTGAAGCTTTCTTT
TRBJ2-2	TRBV12-3/TRBV12-4	-	-	CASRSPLRGDTGELFF	TGTGCCAGCAGATCCCCCTTAAGGGGGGACACCGGGGAGCTGTTTTTT
TRBJ2-5	TRBV3-1	TRBD1	many	CASSSRDRGETQYF	TGTGCCAGCAGCTCCCGGGACAGGGGAGAGACCCAGTACTTC
TRBJ2-1	TRBV15	-	-	CATSRDKALGGEQFF	TGTGCCACCAGCAGAGATAAAGCATTAGGTGGGGAGCAGTTCTTC
TRBJ2-3	TRBV7-6	TRBD2	few	CASSPSRTSGTDTQYF	TGTGCCAGCAGCCCATCGAGGACTAGTGGCACAGATACGCAGTATTTT
TRBJ2-1	TRBV29-1	-	medium-sized	CSVVRADNEQFF	TGCAGCGTTGTTCGTGCGGACAATGAGCAGTTCTTC
TRBJ1-3	TRBV9	TRBD1	many	CASSVTGAAGNTIYF	TGTGCCAGCAGCGTCACAGGGGCTGCTGGAAACACCATATATTTT
TRBJ1-3	TRBV29-1	-	many	CSVDRSGSGNTIYF	TGCAGCGTTGATCGGTCAGGGTCTGGAAACACCATATATTTT
TRBJ2-3	TRBV2	-	-	CASSGELTQYF	TGTGCCAGCAGTGGTGAGCTTACGCAGTATTTT
TRBJ2-2	TRBV29-1	-	-	CSVERTANTGELFF	TGCAGCGTTGAACGGACGGCAAACACCGGGGAGCTGTTTTTT
TRBJ2-5	TRBV6-1	TRBD2	many	CASIRLAGGLETQYF	TGTGCCAGCATTCGACTAGCGGGAGGTTTAGAGACCCAGTACTTC
TRBJ2-5	TRBV20-1	-	-	CSAREGPVEARETQYF	TGCAGTGCTAGAGAGGGGCCCGTAGAGGCTAGGGAGACCCAGTACTTC
TRBJ1-1	TRBV12-3/TRBV12-4	TRBD1	-	CANRGGQMNTEAFF	TGTGCCAACAGGGGAGGACAGATGAACACTGAAGCTTTCTTT
TRBJ1-5	TRBV20-1	-	many	CSARISGSNQPQHF	TGCAGTGCTAGAATTTCAGGGAGCAATCAGCCCCAGCATTTT
TRBJ1-5	TRBV7-8	TRBD1	-	CASSASGTGGWQPQHF	TGTGCCAGCAGCGCCTCCGGGACAGGGGGTTGGCAGCCCCAGCATTTT
TRBJ2-4	TRBV4-2	-	many	CASSQAWGEGNIQYF	TGTGCCAGCAGCCAGGCTTGGGGGGAAGGGAACATTCAGTACTTC
TRBJ2-5	TRBV12-3/TRBV12-4	-	many	CASSPSMETQYF	TGTGCCAGCTCGCCTAGTATGGAGACCCAGTACTTC
TRBJ2-1	TRBV7-6	-	few	CATCRSPFYNEQFF	TGTGCCACCTGTCGGTCTCCCTTCTACAATGAGCAGTTCTTC
TRBJ1-1	TRBV20-1	TRBD1	-	CSASKQGQHTEAFF	TGCAGTGCTTCGAAACAGGGACAGCACACTGAAGCTTTCTTT
TRBJ2-5	TRBV20-1	-	many	CSASSQTQYF	TGCAGTGCTAGTTCCCAGACCCAGTACTTC
TRBJ2-1	TRBV24-1	TRBD1	-	CATSAPGQGENEQFF	TGTGCCACCAGTGCCCCCGGACAGGGGGAAAATGAGCAGTTCTTC
TRBJ1-5	TRBV28	TRBD1	-	CASRGRQGSNQPQHF	TGTGCCAGCAGGGGCCGACAGGGTAGCAATCAGCCCCAGCATTTT
TRBJ2-2	TRBV10-3	-	-	CATWRVSGLGNTGELFF	TGTGCCACCTGGAGGGTTTCGGGACTCGGGAACACCGGGGAGCTGTTTTTT
TRBJ2-2	TRBV11-1	TRBD2	-	CASSFMTSGTGELFF	TGTGCCAGCAGCTTCATGACTAGCGGTACCGGGGAGCTGTTTTTT
TRBJ2-1	TRBV24-1	TRBD2	-	CATSASPLAGGIDEQFF	TGTGCCACCAGTGCATCACCACTAGCGGGAGGTATAGATGAGCAGTTCTTC
TRBJ2-1	TRBV5-1	TRBD2	-	CASSLGAGSGLAGLSYNEQFF	TGCGCCAGCAGCTTGGGGGCCGGATCAGGACTAGCGGGATTGTCCTACAATGAGCAGTTCTTC
TRBJ2-1	TRBV12-3/TRBV12-4	-	-	CASSSFADRIHNEQFF	TGTGCCAGCAGTTCCTTTGCTGACAGGATCCACAATGAGCAGTTCTTC
TRBJ2-1	TRBV12-3/TRBV12-4	TRBD1	-	CASSSDRGHLLISYSEQFF	TGTGCCAGCAGCAGCGACAGGGGACACTTACTAATCTCCTACAGTGAGCAGTTCTTC